The present TCR beta chain was sequenced within a study of OX40 agonist ivuxolimab in advanced cancers. On the study more broadly: An agonistic anti-OX40 (CD134) antibody, ivuxolimab, was used to treat the patients.

This clone was counted between two and nine times. Antigen unknown. With V trimmed by 8 bases and J by 10 bases, 3 bases remained unmatched. The CDR3 has 12 residues. CDR1 is SNHLY, CDR2 FYNNEI, per germline. Findings and caveats of the study: Expanded clones belonging to CD8+ T cells outnumbered, on average, those of CD4+.

Some clones are missing from TCRdb's copy, which holds only in-frame ones; the method was immunoSEQ multiplex PCR. The table has roughly 64,000 clones, about 83% seen once. The rearrangement joins TRBV2 to TRBJ2-1; 12 bases are shared with TRBD2. The source of this sequence is an adult with an advanced solid tumor such as melanoma, head and neck, liver or kidney cancer. This specimen consisted of CD4+ or CD8+ T cells sorted from blood, obtained in a trial of the OX40 agonist ivuxolimab. CDR3 residues: CASGGLAGEQFF. The CDR3 nucleotides read TGTGCCAGCGGCGGACTAGCGGGGGAGCAGTTCTTC. The variable domain in full, completed from reference TRBV2 and TRBJ2-1, reads EPEVTQTPSHQVTQMGQEVILRCVPISNHLYFYWYRQILGQKVEFLVSFYNNEISEKSEIFDDQFSVERPDGSNFTLKIRSTKLEDSAMYFCASGGLAGEQFFGPGTRLTVL.